The 13 T cell receptor beta chains below all came from one sample that was sequenced in a study of blood T cell repertoires in COVID-19. TCRdb's table, derived via immunoSEQ multiplex PCR, lists solely in-frame clones and lacks some. This sample has 200,000 to 250,000 clones, with around 82% found just once. The material sequenced was peripheral blood. The receptors shown here come from a woman in her 30s who had recovered from COVID-19.

The chain recombines TRBV6-6 with TRBJ2-1; 9 bases line up with TRBD2. Per the germline V gene, CDR1 is MNHNY and CDR2 is SVGAGI (reference sequence). The V and J ends lost 6 bases and 6 bases, in that order; junction bases with no gene match: 15. This CDR3 is built from 17 residues. The CDR3, as DNA: TGTGCCAGCAGCCGAGTAGTTGGGGCGGGAGGGGTCAATGAGCAGTTCTTC. Translated, it gives CASSRVVGAGGVNEQFF.

The chain carries TRBV27 and TRBJ2-5, with unresolved D. This CDR3 contains 15 residues. CDR1 and CDR2 from the germline V gene are MNHEY and SMNVEV (reference sequence). Trimming pared 0 bases from V and 1 base from J, leaving 9 bases between. The CDR3 region is CASSLSRSAQETQYF. The CDR3 DNA reads TGTGCCAGCAGTTTATCGCGGTCTGCCCAAGAGACCCAGTACTTC.

This chain uses TRBV28 with TRBJ2-7, with TRBD1 identical over 8 bases. After removal of 8 bases from V and 1 base from J, the junction contained 7 bases not matched to a gene. The germline gives CDR1 MDHEN, CDR2 SYDVKM. CDR3 length: 14 amino acids. The CDR3 nucleotides read TGTGCCAGCCGGCTGCAGGGGGCTTCCTACGAGCAGTACTTC. Its protein product is CASRLQGASYEQYF.

V and J are TRBV11-1 and TRBJ2-1; the match to TRBD2 covers 11 bases. This CDR3 spans 15 amino acids. Looked up from germline, CDR1 is SGHAT and CDR2 is FQDESV (reference sequence). V gave up 3 bases and J gave up 3 bases; unmatched junction bases: 1. CDR3 loop: CASSFTSGSYNEQFF. In DNA form, the CDR3 reads TGTGCCAGCAGCTTTACTAGCGGGAGCTACAATGAGCAGTTCTTC.

This chain links TRBV4-1 with TRBJ2-1, with 7 bases aligning to TRBD1. The CDR3 is made up of 15 amino acids. Germline lookup yields CDR1 MGHRA and CDR2 YSYEKL. V gave up 5 bases and J gave up 5 bases; unmatched junction bases: 9. The CDR3 spells CASSTDRVLNNEQFF. CDR3 nucleotide sequence: TGCGCCAGCAGCACCGACAGGGTTCTAAACAATGAGCAGTTCTTC.

This rearrangement joins TRBV3-1 (or the pseudogene TRBV3-2) to TRBJ2-7; 7 bases agree with TRBD1. Unmatched junction bases numbered 14, after V lost 7 bases and J lost 5 bases. The length of the CDR3 is 15 residues. CDR1 and CDR2 from the germline V gene are LGHDT and YNNKEL (reference sequence). The CDR3 loop reads CASTPMTGSQNEQYF. CDR3 bases: TGTGCCAGCACCCCTATGACAGGGAGCCAGAACGAGCAGTACTTC.

CDR3 coding DNA: TGTGCCAGCAGCTTTAATGGGGCCAACGTCCTGACTTTC. Amino acid sequence: CASSFNGANVLTF. The chain uses TRBV7-2 and TRBJ2-6; D remains ambiguous. V gave up 3 bases and J gave up 3 bases, with 3 bases separating them. Germline V gives CDR1 SGHTA, CDR2 FQGNSA. CDR3 size: 13 residues.

CDR3 in amino acids: CASSEAFGLAGGQGETQYF. CDR3 DNA: TGTGCCAGCAGTGAAGCTTTTGGGCTAGCGGGAGGGCAAGGTGAGACCCAGTACTTC. The chain couples TRBV6-1 to TRBJ2-5, with 12 nucleotides matching TRBD2. The CDR3 totals 19 residues. J lost 5 bases, V lost 0 bases, and 13 bases had no gene match. The germline CDR1 and CDR2 sequences are MNHNS and SASEGT.

The chain recombines TRBV28 with TRBJ2-1; 9 bases agree with TRBD1. The J segment lost 3 bases and the V segment lost 6 bases, leaving 6 bases of the junction unmatched. The CDR3 contains 15 residues. CDR1 is MDHEN and CDR2 is SYDVKM in the germline V gene. The CDR3 region has the DNA TGTGCCAGCAGCGAAACAGGGGGCATCTACAATGAGCAGTTCTTC. Amino acid sequence: CASSETGGIYNEQFF.

V gene TRBV19 combines with J gene TRBJ2-2, with D uncertain. Germline V gene sequence: CDR1 LNHDA, CDR2 SQIVND (reference sequence). Between the trimmed V and J ends, which lost 7 bases and 0 bases, there was a span of 15 bases. The length of the CDR3 is 16 residues. This CDR3 reads CASTHGAGPNTGELFF. In DNA, the CDR3 is TGTGCCAGTACTCACGGAGCTGGCCCGAACACCGGGGAGCTGTTTTTT.

The CDR3 coding sequence is TGTGCCAGCAGCTCCGCTGGAGGCGCCGGGGAGCTGTTTTTT. Translating it yields CASSSAGGAGELFF. The gene calls are TRBV5-4 and TRBJ2-2; the D gene is possibly TRBD2 (5 bases). CDR1 and CDR2 (germline): SGHNT, YYREEE (reference sequence). V lost 3 bases and J 6 bases, leaving 12 bases between the germline ends. CDR3 length: 14 amino acids.

The chain joins TRBV4-1 to TRBJ2-1, with 10 nucleotides matching TRBD2. CDR3 length: 17 amino acids. V gave up 3 bases and J gave up 0 bases; unmatched junction bases: 5. The germline V gene has CDR1 MGHRA and CDR2 YSYEKL. CDR3 amino acids: CASSQAASGGSYNEQFF. The CDR3 nucleotides are TGCGCCAGCAGCCAGGCCGCTAGCGGGGGCTCCTACAATGAGCAGTTCTTC.

The CDR3 DNA reads TGTGCCAGCTCACCAAGGACAGGGAGGCGAGAAAAACTGTTTTTT. It codes for CASSPRTGRREKLFF. The V call is TRBV18, the J call TRBJ1-4; 8 bases line up with TRBD1. The CDR3 totals 15 residues. Germline CDR1 KGHSH, CDR2 LQKENI. The J segment lost 8 bases and the V segment lost 2 bases, leaving 7 bases of the junction unmatched.